The source of this T cell receptor (beta chain) is a study of T cell repertoires in cytomegalovirus infection. Study as a whole: Recently identified HLA-C-restricted CMV epitopes were among the peptides used. Whole-study results and caveats: The ex vivo response was dominated by HLA-C-restricted CMV-specific TCR beta clonotypes.

The table lists this clonotype with many counts. The antigen remains unidentified. One entry per CDR3 protein results from TCRdb running MiXCR on the reads. This sample carries approximately 300,000 distinct CDR3 sequences, almost 30% of them seen once, and the ten largest clones take 15% to 25%. CDR1 is SGHTA, CDR2 FQGNSA, per germline. With 5 bases removed from V and 1 base from J, the gap between germline ends came to 11 bases. The CDR3 has 14 residues. V is TRBV7-2 and J is TRBJ1-1, with a possible D match to TRBD1 (5 bases). This sample comprised cultured PBMCs, obtained from culture after CMV antigen stimulation. The receptor's source is a human donor in good health (CMV status not recorded). Some clones in this sample may be carry-over from other donors' samples. The CDR3 DNA is TGTGCCAGCAGCCATACAGGTTCGAACACTGAAGCTTTCTTT. Translating gives CASSHTGSNTEAFF.